One T cell receptor (beta chain) is described in this entry. In its sample, this clone was seen a few times. Its antigen is currently not known. The record has no base qualities; no much larger clone is one base away. Receptor libraries were prepared by the immunoSEQ multiplex PCR assay. To provide template for TCR sequencing, every sample had RNA extracted and reverse transcribed into cDNA. First-strand cDNA was synthesized with SuperScript III using a 2:1 mix of oligo-dT and random hexamers. A synthetic immune receptor repertoire was used to gauge amplification bias, and whatever bias remained was removed computationally. On the authors' methods: Raw reads were preprocessed to remove errors, and CDR3 was defined by IMGT conventions from the conserved cysteine to phenylalanine. Clonality was calculated as 1 minus Shannon entropy normalized by log2 of the number of productive unique TCRs. Whether scalp clones were CD4 or CD8 was inferred by matching scalp TCRbeta sequences against CD4 and CD8 repertoires sorted from blood. TCRdb took this table from immuneACCESS and kept in-frame rearrangements with V and J called. Such tables lack part of the clones; where checked against another copy, unresolved V genes explain under half of the gap, and the rest is unexplained. V and J calls and clone size are those listed in that table; D and trimming were worked out from the DNA. This sample holds fewer than 250,000 clones; 50% to 60% were observed only once. The ten largest clones represent about 0.65% of the sample.

The data stem from a study of CD8+ T cells in alopecia areata (dated by TCRdb to 2016 to 2019). With regard to the full study: The treated patients took part in an open-label pilot trial in which moderate-to-severe alopecia areata was treated with oral tofacitinib at 5 to 10 mg twice daily. Tofacitinib-treated patients had biopsies at baseline and at 4 and 24 weeks of treatment, with a later scalp biopsy in several patients. Scalp clonality was compared across normal scalp (n=4), patchy alopecia areata scalp (n=8), and alopecia totalis/universalis scalp (n=8). Tofacitinib was given for 6 to 18 months, followed by 6 months of follow-up off drug to assess delayed response and recurrence. High-throughput TCRbeta sequencing was used to examine T cell clonal expansion in alopecia areata in both the C3H/HeJ mouse model and human patients. On the human side, TCRbeta sequencing was run on scalp tissue and on sorted CD4+ and CD8+ peripheral blood T cells from healthy controls and from alopecia areata patients with either patchy or totalis/universalis disease. TCRbeta CDR3 regions were amplified by immunoSEQ multiplex PCR using 35 Vbeta forward and 13 Jbeta reverse primers. For the treated patients, the SALT score, which quantifies what percentage of scalp surface area is affected, served as the measure of disease severity. RNA was extracted with the PAXgene miRNA kit for fixed scalp, the miRNeasy kit for PBMCs, and the RNeasy kit for mouse skin.

The time point tag for this specimen amounts to: more than 3 weeks on oral tofacitinib. The treatment or condition label on this specimen signifies: oral pan-JAK inhibitor, 5-10 mg twice daily. Peripheral blood and lesional scalp punch biopsies were obtained from patients with alopecia areata. PBMCs were separated by density centrifugation and stained for CD3, CD4 and CD8, after which CD4+ and CD8+ T cells were sorted on a FACSAria. The paper's findings and limits, for the study overall: Shared TCR sequences between patients were less evident than in mice, which may be partly attributable to HLA diversity in the patient population. Tofacitinib significantly lowered scalp clonality and the number of expanded CD8+ clones among the top 100 scalp clones. Scalp TCR repertoire analysis is complicated because resident alphabeta T cells in normal human skin are also sequenced, whereas mouse skin is dominated by gammadelta T cells. During tofacitinib treatment, many expanded lesional clones remained in scalp and blood, and this persistence may partly explain relapse after treatment is stopped. Higher clonality and more expanded CD8+ clones were observed in lesional scalp than in normal scalp, particularly in alopecia totalis/universalis, a finding suggestive of antigenic drive. The treated cohort was small, with a single nonresponder, so links between baseline CD8+ expansion and response need larger studies.

The germline V gene (reference sequence) supplies CDR1 GTSNPN and CDR2 SVGIG. The CDR3 goes from the cysteine to the phenylalanine over 15 residues. CDR3 DNA is the only sequence kept; it has 45 bases, read in frame from the first base. Relative to germline, V is 2 bases shorter and J is 4 bases shorter, with 17 bases between their ends. Sample: CD4+ T cells sorted from blood, taken at week 4, from a patient treated with tofacitinib. The receptor was derived from a human donor with alopecia areata. The V and J segments used are TRBV30 and TRBJ1-2, with TRBD1 as a weak D call on 6 bases. The DNA is as follows: TGTGCCTGGAGTCCGCCCCAAGGACAGATCTATGGCTACACCTTC. It translates as CAWSPPQGQIYGYTF.